This T cell receptor beta chain was recorded in a study of blood T cell repertoires in COVID-19. Study overall: COVID-19 samples collected from the United States, Italy and Spain covered acute and convalescent phases.

The V end lost 4 bases, the J end lost 7 bases, and 8 bases lay between the germline ends. CDR3 length equals 12 residues. Living in 24 US areas, the participants were between roughly 18 and 95 years of age. Cohort placement rested on clinical history that participants reported themselves. In the source study's methods: Counts of nucleated cells, estimated from reference gene primer amplification, were obtained. Clones were sequenced by immunoSEQ multiplex PCR, and TCRdb holds only the in-frame ones, with some missing. V, J and clone size are those of that table, while D and trimming were read from the DNA. The data contain approximately 200,000 clones, 70% to 90% of them singletons.

Source material: PBMCs or T cells enriched from blood (not recorded which). The rearrangement links TRBV12-3 or TRBV12-4 to TRBJ1-5; D call uncertain. The sequence was collected from a woman in her thirties or forties with acute COVID-19. The CDR3 reads CASSSFRQPQHF. The CDR3 DNA reads as TGTGCCAGCAGTTCCTTTCGGCAGCCCCAGCATTTT.